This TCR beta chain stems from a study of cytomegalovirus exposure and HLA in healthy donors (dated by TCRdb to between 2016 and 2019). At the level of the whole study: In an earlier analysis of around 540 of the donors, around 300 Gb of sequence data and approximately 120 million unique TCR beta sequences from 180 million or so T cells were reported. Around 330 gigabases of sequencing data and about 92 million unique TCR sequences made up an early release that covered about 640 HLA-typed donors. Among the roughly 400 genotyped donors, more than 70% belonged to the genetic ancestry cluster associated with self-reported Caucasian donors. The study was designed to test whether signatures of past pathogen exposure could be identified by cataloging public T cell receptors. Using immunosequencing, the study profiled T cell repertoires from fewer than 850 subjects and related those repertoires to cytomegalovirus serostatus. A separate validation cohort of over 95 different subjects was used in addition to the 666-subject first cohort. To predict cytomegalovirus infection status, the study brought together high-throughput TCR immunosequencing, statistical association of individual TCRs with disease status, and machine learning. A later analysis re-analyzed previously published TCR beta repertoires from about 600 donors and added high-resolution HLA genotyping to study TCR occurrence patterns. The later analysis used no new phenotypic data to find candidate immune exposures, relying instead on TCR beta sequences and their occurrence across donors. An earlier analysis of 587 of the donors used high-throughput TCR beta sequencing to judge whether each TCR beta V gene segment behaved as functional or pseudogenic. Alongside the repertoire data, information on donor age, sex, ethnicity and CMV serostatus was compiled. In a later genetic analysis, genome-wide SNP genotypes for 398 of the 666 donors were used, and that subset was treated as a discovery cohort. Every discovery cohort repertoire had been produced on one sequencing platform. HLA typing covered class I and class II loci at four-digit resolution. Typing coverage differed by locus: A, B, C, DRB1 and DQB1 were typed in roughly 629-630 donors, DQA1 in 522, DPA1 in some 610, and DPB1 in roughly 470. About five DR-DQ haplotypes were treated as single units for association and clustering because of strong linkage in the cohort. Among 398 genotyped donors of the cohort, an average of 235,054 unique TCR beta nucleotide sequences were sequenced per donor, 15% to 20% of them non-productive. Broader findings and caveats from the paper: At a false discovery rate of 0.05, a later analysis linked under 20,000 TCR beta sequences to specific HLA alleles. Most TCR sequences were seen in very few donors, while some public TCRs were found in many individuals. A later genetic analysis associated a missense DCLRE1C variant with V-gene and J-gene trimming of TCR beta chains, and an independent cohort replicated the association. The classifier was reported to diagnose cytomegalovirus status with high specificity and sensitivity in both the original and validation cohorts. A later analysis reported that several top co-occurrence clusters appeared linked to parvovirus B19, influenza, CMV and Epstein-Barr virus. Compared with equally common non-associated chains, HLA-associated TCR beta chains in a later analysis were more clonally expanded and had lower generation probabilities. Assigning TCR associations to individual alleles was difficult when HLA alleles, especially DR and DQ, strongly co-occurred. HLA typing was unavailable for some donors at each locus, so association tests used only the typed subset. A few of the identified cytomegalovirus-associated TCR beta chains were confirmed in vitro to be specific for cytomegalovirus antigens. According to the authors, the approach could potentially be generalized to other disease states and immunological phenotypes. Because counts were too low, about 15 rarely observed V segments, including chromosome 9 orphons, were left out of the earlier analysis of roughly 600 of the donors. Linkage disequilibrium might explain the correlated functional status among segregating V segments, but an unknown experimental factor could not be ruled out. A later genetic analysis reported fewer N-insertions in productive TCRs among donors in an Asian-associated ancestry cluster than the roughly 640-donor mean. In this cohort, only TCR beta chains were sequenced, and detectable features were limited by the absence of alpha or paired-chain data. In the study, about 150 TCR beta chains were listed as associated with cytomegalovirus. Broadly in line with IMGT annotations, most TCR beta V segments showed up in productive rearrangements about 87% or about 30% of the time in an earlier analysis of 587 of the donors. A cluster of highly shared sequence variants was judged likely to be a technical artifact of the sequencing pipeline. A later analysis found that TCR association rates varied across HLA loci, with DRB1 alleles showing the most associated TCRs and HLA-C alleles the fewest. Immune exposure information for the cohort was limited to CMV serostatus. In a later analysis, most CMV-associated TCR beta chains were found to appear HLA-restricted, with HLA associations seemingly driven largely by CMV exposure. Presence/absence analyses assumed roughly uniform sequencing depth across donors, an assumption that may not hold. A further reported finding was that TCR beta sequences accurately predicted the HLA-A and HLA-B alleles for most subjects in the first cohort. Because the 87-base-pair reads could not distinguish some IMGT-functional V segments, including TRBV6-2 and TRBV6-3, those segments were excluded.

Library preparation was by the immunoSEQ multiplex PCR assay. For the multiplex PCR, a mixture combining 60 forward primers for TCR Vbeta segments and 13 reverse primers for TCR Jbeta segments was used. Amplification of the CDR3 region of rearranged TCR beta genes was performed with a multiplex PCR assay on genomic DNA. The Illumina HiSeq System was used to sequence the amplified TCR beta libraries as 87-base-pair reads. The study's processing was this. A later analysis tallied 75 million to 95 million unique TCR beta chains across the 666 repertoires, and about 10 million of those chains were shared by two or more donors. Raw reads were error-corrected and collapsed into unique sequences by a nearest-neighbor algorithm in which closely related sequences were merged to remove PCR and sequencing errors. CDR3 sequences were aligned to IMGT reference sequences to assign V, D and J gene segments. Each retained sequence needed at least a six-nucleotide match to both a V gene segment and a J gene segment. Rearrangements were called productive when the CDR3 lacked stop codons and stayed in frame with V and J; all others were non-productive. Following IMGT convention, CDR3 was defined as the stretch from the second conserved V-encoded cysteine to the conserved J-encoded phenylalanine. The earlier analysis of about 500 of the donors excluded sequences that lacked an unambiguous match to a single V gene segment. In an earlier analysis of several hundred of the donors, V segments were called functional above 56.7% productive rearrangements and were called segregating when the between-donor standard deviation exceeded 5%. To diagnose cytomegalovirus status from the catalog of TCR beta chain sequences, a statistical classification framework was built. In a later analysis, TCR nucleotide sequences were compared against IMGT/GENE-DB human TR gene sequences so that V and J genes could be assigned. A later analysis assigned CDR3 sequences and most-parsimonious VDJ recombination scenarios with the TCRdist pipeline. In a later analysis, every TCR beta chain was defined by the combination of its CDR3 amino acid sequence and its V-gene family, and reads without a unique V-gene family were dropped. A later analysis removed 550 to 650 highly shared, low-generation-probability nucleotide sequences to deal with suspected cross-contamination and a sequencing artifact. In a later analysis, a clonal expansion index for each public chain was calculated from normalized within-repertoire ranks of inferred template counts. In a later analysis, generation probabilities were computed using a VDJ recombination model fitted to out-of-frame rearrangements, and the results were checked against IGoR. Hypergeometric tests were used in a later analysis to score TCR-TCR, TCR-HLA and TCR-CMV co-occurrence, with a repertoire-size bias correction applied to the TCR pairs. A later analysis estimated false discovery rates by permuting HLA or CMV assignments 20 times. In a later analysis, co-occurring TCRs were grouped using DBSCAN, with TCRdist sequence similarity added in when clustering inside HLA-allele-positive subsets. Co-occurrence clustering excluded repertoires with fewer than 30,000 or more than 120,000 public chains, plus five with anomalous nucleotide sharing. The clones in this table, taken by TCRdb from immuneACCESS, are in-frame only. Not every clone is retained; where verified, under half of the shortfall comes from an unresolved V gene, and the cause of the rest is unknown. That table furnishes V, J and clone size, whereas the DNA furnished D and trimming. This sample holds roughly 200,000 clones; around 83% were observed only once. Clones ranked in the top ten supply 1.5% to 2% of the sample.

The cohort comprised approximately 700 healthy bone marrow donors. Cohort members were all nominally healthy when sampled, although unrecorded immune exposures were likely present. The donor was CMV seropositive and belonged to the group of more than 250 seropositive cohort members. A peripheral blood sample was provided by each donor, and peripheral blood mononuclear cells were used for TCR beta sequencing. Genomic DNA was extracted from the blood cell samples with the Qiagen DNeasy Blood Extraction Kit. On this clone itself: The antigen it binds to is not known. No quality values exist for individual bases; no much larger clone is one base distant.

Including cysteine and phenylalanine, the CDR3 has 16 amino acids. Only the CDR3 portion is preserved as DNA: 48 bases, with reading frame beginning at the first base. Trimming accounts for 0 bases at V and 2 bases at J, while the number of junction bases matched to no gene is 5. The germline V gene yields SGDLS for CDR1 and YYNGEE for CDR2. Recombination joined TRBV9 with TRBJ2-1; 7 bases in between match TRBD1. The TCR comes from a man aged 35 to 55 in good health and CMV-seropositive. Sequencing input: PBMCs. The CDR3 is CASSVVVQGAYNEQFF. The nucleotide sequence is TGTGCCAGCAGCGTAGTAGTTCAGGGGGCCTACAATGAGCAGTTCTTC.